This TCR beta chain was captured in a study of cytomegalovirus exposure and HLA in healthy donors. Trimming stripped 1 base from V and 3 bases from J, with 9 bases between. The CDR3 is 14 amino acids. CDR1 SGHTA and CDR2 FQGTGA come from the germline V gene. Overall study results and limits: In vitro, a few CMV-associated chains proved specific for CMV antigens. Later genetic work tied a missense DCLRE1C variant to beta-chain V and J trimming. Using the classifier, cytomegalovirus status was reportedly diagnosed with high specificity and sensitivity.

In the PCR, 60 Vbeta and 13 Jbeta primers were used. TCRdb keeps only in-frame clones here, not all; method: immunoSEQ multiplex PCR. Among over 150,000 clones listed, approximately 80% were seen once. A word on this clone: Its specificity is unknown.

Input material: PBMCs. The receptor was derived from a woman aged 30 to 39 in good health and CMV-seropositive. The genes are TRBV7-3 and TRBJ1-1; D remains ambiguous. The chain's CDR3 is CASSLIGKDTEAFF. DNA of the CDR3: TGTGCCAGCAGCTTAATCGGGAAAGACACTGAAGCTTTCTTT.